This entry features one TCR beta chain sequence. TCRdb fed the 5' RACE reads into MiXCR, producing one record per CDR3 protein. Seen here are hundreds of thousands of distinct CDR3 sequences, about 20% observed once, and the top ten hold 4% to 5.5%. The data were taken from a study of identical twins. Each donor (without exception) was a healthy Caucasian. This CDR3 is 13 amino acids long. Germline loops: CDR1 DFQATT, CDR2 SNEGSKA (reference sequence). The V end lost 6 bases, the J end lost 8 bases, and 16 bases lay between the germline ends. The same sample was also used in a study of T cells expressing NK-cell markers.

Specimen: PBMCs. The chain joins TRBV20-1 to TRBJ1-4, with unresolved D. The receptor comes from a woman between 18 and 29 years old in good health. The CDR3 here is CSANRRIEEKLFF. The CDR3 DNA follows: TGCAGTGCCAATCGGCGGATCGAGGAAAAACTGTTTTTT.